Listed below are T cell receptor beta chains from one sample, sequenced in a study of human T cells and chemical hapten exposure. TCRdb independently ran MiXCR on the RACE reads; one entry per CDR3 protein. The sample records more than 95,000 distinct CDR3 sequences, about 12% being singletons. The source was whole blood, collected in connection with sensitization to the hapten diphenylcyclopropenone (DPC). The source is a woman aged 50 to 65 with alopecia areata. Some clones in this sample may be carry-over from other donors' samples. The CDR3 runs from the conserved cysteine through the conserved F or W. The order of the fields is V gene, D gene, J gene, CDR3 protein. D genes are given only for firm matches.

TRBV20-1	NA	TRBJ1-5	CSARDLGIRESRSAVRPQHF
TRBV11-2	NA	TRBJ1-1	CASSLNLNTEAFF
TRBV28	NA	TRBJ1-1	CASSPFRENTEAFF
TRBV28	NA	TRBJ2-7	CASGFYEQYF
TRBV5-1	NA	TRBJ1-2	CASAPAASNYGYTF
TRBV12-3/TRBV12-4	NA	TRBJ1-1	CASTHRRQNTEAFF
TRBV20-1	TRBD2	TRBJ2-7	CSAKTSGSSYEQYF
TRBV21-1	NA	TRBJ2-7	CASSKAGTGDEQYF
TRBV5-1	NA	TRBJ1-1	CASSVVQGTEAFF
TRBV5-1	TRBD2	TRBJ2-3	CASSGGRGADTQYF
TRBV6-6	NA	TRBJ1-1	CASKTTGKGDTEAFF
TRBV7-9	NA	TRBJ1-5	CASSLLGSNQPQHF
TRBV28	NA	TRBJ2-1	CAIGSTANEQFF
TRBV28	NA	TRBJ2-7	CASSLSLYEQYF
TRBV10-1	NA	TRBJ2-2	CASSGTDLGELFF
TRBV28	NA	TRBJ1-5	CATLTGQGNNQPQHF
TRBV27	TRBD2	TRBJ2-7	CASKLAGAAYEQYF